A single sample gave rise to the 22 T cell receptor beta chains below, sequenced in a study of radiotherapy plus CTLA-4 blockade in lung cancer. Sequencing used immunoSEQ multiplex PCR; TCRdb keeps in-frame clones, though not all of them. The data contain more than 90,000 clones, roughly four fifths of them seen just once; the ten biggest clones take up roughly 24%. The sequenced sample was peripheral blood, obtained from a patient treated with radiotherapy plus ipilimumab. Receptors were obtained from a human donor with non-small cell lung cancer that progressed on radiotherapy plus ipilimumab.

The rearrangement uses TRBV5-1 and TRBJ2-5, with TRBD2 as a possible D gene (5 bases). Trimming took 5 bases from V and 2 from J, leaving 13 bases between them. Germline-derived CDR1 and CDR2 are SGHRS and YFSETQ. The CDR3 runs to 14 residues. CDR3 nucleotides: TGCGCCAGCAGTAGTCTGAGGGATCAAGAGACCCAGTACTTC. It translates to CASSSLRDQETQYF.

The V call is TRBV6-5, the J call TRBJ2-1; 7 bases agree with TRBD2. Germline CDR1 MNHEY, CDR2 SVGAGI. J was trimmed by 10 bases and V by 0 bases; bases with no gene match: 6. The CDR3 is 14 residues long. The CDR3 reads CASSYSGRAGEQFF. CDR3 sequence (DNA): TGTGCCAGCAGTTACTCGGGGAGGGCCGGAGAGCAGTTCTTC.

The chain joins TRBV10-1 to TRBJ1-3; D not resolved. V lost 6 bases and J lost 0, with 12 bases in between. This CDR3 has 15 amino acids. Germline V CDR1 and CDR2: WNHNN, SYGVQD (reference sequence). The CDR3 is CASRKTADSGNTIYF. The DNA for the CDR3 is TGCGCCAGCAGAAAGACGGCGGACTCTGGAAACACCATATATTTT.

The genes are TRBV7-2 and TRBJ1-2, with 8 positions matching TRBD1. The CDR3 extends over 15 amino acids. Germline V gene sequence: CDR1 SGHTA, CDR2 FQGNSA. The V and J ends lost 5 bases and 0 bases, in that order; junction bases with no gene match: 5. CDR3 sequence reads: CASSLGQGSNYGYTF. The CDR3 DNA is TGTGCCAGCAGCCTCGGACAGGGCTCTAACTATGGCTACACCTTC.

The rearrangement joins TRBV2 to TRBJ1-6; 9 nucleotides agree with TRBD1. Germline V gene sequence: CDR1 SNHLY, CDR2 FYNNEI. This CDR3 is 15 amino acids long. Trimming took 6 bases from V and 7 from J; bases not matched to a gene: 7. CDR3 coding DNA: TGTGCCAGCAGGTTTGGAGACAGGGGGAATTCACCCCTCCACTTT. Translated: CASRFGDRGNSPLHF.

This chain links TRBV30 with TRBJ2-5; no reliable D call. V was cut by 0 bases and J by 5 bases, with 10 bases left in between. There are 13 residues in the CDR3. Germline V gene lookup returns CDR1 GTSNPN and CDR2 SVGIG (reference sequence). Here the CDR3 reads CAWSVAQFETQYF. In DNA form, the CDR3 reads TGTGCCTGGAGTGTCGCGCAGTTTGAGACCCAGTACTTC.

The chain links TRBV18 to TRBJ1-1; 8 bases match TRBD1. The V gene's germline CDR1 is KGHSH and CDR2 LQKENI. The ends lost 4 bases at V and 2 bases at J; junction bases unmatched: 3. The CDR3 loop spans 14 amino acids. For the CDR3, the DNA is TGTGCCAGCTCACAAGGACAGGGTAACACTGAAGCTTTCTTT. It specifies CASSQGQGNTEAFF. Supplemented by reference TRBV18 and TRBJ1-1, the full variable domain reads NAGVMQNPRHLVRRRGQEARLRCSPMKGHSHVYWYRQLPEEGLKFMVYLQKENIIDESGMPKERFSAEFPKEGPSILRIQQVVRGDSAAYFCASSQGQGNTEAFFGQGTRLTVV.

The V call is TRBV6-1, the J call TRBJ2-6; 7 bases line up with TRBD1. This CDR3 is 15 amino acids long. The J segment lost 4 bases and the V segment lost 5 bases, leaving 5 bases of the junction unmatched. Germline-derived CDR1 and CDR2 are MNHNS and SASEGT. The CDR3 DNA reads as TGTGCCAGCAGTACCACAGGGGTCGGGGCCAACGTCCTGACTTTC. Translated, it gives CASSTTGVGANVLTF.

This chain joins TRBV5-1 and TRBJ2-7; 7 bases fit TRBD2. The germline CDR1 and CDR2 sequences are SGHRS and YFSETQ. J gave up 1 base and V 3 bases, and 4 bases lay outside the gene matches. The CDR3 has 14 amino acids. For the CDR3, the DNA is TGCGCCAGCAGCTGGGACTATACATCCTACGAGCAGTACTTC. Translating it yields CASSWDYTSYEQYF.

This rearrangement joins TRBV4-1 to TRBJ2-1; 9 nucleotides match TRBD1. This CDR3 comprises 16 residues. The junction had 4 bases not matched to a gene; V was cut back by 0 bases and J by 4 bases. Germline V gives CDR1 MGHRA, CDR2 YSYEKL. The CDR3 loop is CASSQDRDRAYNEQFF. Written as DNA, the CDR3 is TGCGCCAGCAGCCAAGACAGGGACAGGGCTTACAATGAGCAGTTCTTC.

Concerning this clone: The sample holds other DNA sequences that translate to the same CDR3. The chain is built from TRBV6-6 and TRBJ2-2; D may correspond to TRBD1 or TRBD2 (5 bases each). V was cut by 2 bases and J by 6 bases, with 13 bases left in between. CDR1 is MNHNY and CDR2 is SVGAGI in the germline V gene (reference sequence). The CDR3 extends over 15 amino acids. CDR3 sequence (DNA): TGTGCCAGCAGTTACATGGGGGTGGGGGCCGGGGAGCTGTTTTTT. Translation gives CASSYMGVGAGELFF.

This sequence joins TRBV2 and TRBJ2-3, with 7 bases matching TRBD1. V was clipped by 5 bases and J by 1 base; unmatched bases: 3. This CDR3 comprises 14 residues. The germline CDR1 and CDR2 sequences are SNHLY and FYNNEI. The CDR3 nucleotides are TGTGCCAGCAGTTCCACAGGGGGCACAGATACGCAGTATTTT. Translation gives CASSSTGGTDTQYF. The full variable domain, in which reference TRBV2 and TRBJ2-3 provide the parts outside the CDR3, is EPEVTQTPSHQVTQMGQEVILRCVPISNHLYFYWYRQILGQKVEFLVSFYNNEISEKSEIFDDQFSVERPDGSNFTLKIRSTKLEDSAMYFCASSSTGGTDTQYFGPGTRLTVL.

This clone has more than one count but fewer than ten. The chain combines TRBV7-3 with TRBJ2-2; D is unclear. Per germline, CDR1 SGHTA and CDR2 FQGTGA. The CDR3 length is 15 residues. Trimming shortened V by 4 bases and J by 4 bases, and 13 bases separated the two germline ends. Here the CDR3 reads CASSYGAPGTGELFF. As DNA, the CDR3 is TGTGCCAGCAGCTATGGAGCCCCGGGCACCGGGGAGCTGTTTTTT.

The CDR3 spells CASSTTGGKLFF. As DNA, the CDR3 is TGTGCCAGCTCGACTACCGGGGGGAAACTGTTTTTT. The chain recombines TRBV18 with TRBJ1-4; D might be TRBD1 (5 bases). The CDR3 totals 12 residues. Per germline, CDR1 KGHSH and CDR2 LQKENI. Trimming cost V 6 bases and J 11 bases, with 13 bases left between them. Together with reference TRBV18 and TRBJ1-4, the CDR3 gives the full variable domain: NAGVMQNPRHLVRRRGQEARLRCSPMKGHSHVYWYRQLPEEGLKFMVYLQKENIIDESGMPKERFSAEFPKEGPSILRIQQVVRGDSAAYFCASSTTGGKLFFGSGTQLSVL.

The CDR3 is CASSRTTRTSGRETQYF. CDR3 DNA sequence: TGCGCCAGCAGCCGAACGACCCGGACTAGCGGGAGGGAGACCCAGTACTTC. The chain joins TRBV5-1 to TRBJ2-5, with TRBD2 matching 14 bases. The junction had 10 bases not matched to a gene; V was cut back by 4 bases and J by 5 bases. Germline CDR1 reads SGHRS; CDR2 reads YFSETQ. This CDR3 has 17 amino acids.

The chain links TRBV5-6 to TRBJ1-2, with 7 nucleotides matching TRBD1. This CDR3 has 14 residues. Trimming at V came to 5 bases and at J to 4 bases, leaving 8 bases not matched to a gene. Germline assignment: CDR1 SGHDT and CDR2 YYEEEE. This chain's CDR3 is CASRSGTAIYGYTF. CDR3 in DNA: TGTGCCAGCAGATCCGGGACAGCCATCTATGGCTACACCTTC.

The chain is built from TRBV5-1 and TRBJ2-3, with D tentatively TRBD2 (6 bases). The CDR3 runs to 15 residues. V shed 3 bases and J shed 0 bases, with 11 bases lying between them. Germline V gene data show CDR1 as SGHRS and CDR2 as YFSETQ. The CDR3 DNA reads as TGCGCCAGCAGCTACGGACTACTCAGCACAGATACGCAGTATTTT. Its protein is CASSYGLLSTDTQYF. Full variable domain (missing parts from reference TRBV5-1 and TRBJ2-3): KAGVTQTPRYLIKTRGQQVTLSCSPISGHRSVSWYQQTPGQGLQFLFEYFSETQRNKGNFPGRFSGRQFSNSRSEMNVSTLELGDSALYLCASSYGLLSTDTQYFGPGTRLTVL.

This clone was seen more than once but under ten times. This chain uses TRBV5-4 with TRBJ2-7; unclear D gene. In germline, CDR1 is SGHNT, CDR2 YYREEE (reference sequence). Deletions cut 3 bases from V and 3 bases from J, with 10 bases between. The CDR3 totals 13 residues. CDR3 sequence reads: CASSSKLNYEQYF. The DNA of the CDR3 is TGTGCCAGCAGCTCCAAATTGAACTACGAGCAGTACTTC.

The V call is TRBV14, the J call TRBJ1-3, with a weak D call TRBD1 (6 bases). Germline loops: CDR1 SGHDN, CDR2 FVKESK. The CDR3 contains 16 residues. V was trimmed by 2 bases and J by 0 bases, leaving 11 bases between them. The CDR3, as DNA: TGTGCCAGCAGCCAACAGGGACATATCTCTGGAAACACCATATATTTT. Translating gives CASSQQGHISGNTIYF.

This chain connects TRBV30 to TRBJ1-2; no definite D call. This CDR3 has 12 residues. CDR1 is GTSNPN, CDR2 SVGIG, per germline (reference sequence). Deletions cut 2 bases from V and 0 bases from J, with 4 bases between. The CDR3 DNA reads as TGTGCCTGGAGTCACGCTAACTATGGCTACACCTTC. Translation: CAWSHANYGYTF.

V usage is TRBV7-9 and J usage is TRBJ1-4, with D unresolved. Germline V gene sequence: CDR1 SEHNR, CDR2 FQNEAQ (reference sequence). V lost 1 base and J 3 bases, leaving 12 bases between the germline ends. The length of the CDR3 is 16 residues. CDR3 DNA: TGTGCCAGCAGCTTAGGACCGCGGGGAGCTAATGAAAAACTGTTTTTT. Translation: CASSLGPRGANEKLFF.

This clone occurred once. The rearrangement links TRBV18 to TRBJ1-2; D call uncertain. V was shortened by 2 bases and J by 5 bases, with 9 bases between the two germline ends. Germline values: CDR1 KGHSH, CDR2 LQKENI. This CDR3 is 13 amino acids long. The CDR3 coding sequence is TGTGCCAGCTCACCAGGGGAGGTGTATGGCTACACCTTC. Its protein product is CASSPGEVYGYTF.